This T cell receptor beta chain came from a study of blood T cell repertoires in COVID-19. Turning to the study itself: Donors in the United States, Italy and Spain gave samples during acute or convalescent COVID-19.

Only in-frame clones appear in the TCRdb table, and some are missing; sequencing was by immunoSEQ multiplex PCR. The data hold over 200,000 clones, with around 86% observed a single time. Germline V gene data show CDR1 as SGHTA and CDR2 as FQGNSA. Trimming took 5 bases from V and 9 from J; bases not matched to a gene: 11. The CDR3 has 14 amino acids. In this sample, this clone turned up once. The chain is built from TRBV7-2 and TRBJ2-3; 7 nucleotides align to TRBD2. The sequenced material came from peripheral blood. This TCR derives from a human donor in a cohort sampled during active COVID-19. The CDR3 DNA sequence: TGTGCCAGCAGCGGTACGGCGGGAGTGGTCACGCAGTATTTT. This translates into CASSGTAGVVTQYF.